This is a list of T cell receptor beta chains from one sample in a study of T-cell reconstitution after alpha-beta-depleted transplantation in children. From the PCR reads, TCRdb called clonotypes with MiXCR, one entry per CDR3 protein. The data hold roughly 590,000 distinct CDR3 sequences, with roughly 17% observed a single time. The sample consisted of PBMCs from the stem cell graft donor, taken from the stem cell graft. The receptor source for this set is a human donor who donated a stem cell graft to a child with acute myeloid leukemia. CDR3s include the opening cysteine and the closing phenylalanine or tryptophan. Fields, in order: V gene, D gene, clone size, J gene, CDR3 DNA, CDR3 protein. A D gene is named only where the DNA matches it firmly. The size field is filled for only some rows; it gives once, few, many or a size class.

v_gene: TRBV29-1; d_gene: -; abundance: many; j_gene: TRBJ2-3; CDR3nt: TGCAGCGTCCCCAAGGGGGGCCCCGCAGATACGCAGTATTTT; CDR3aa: CSVPKGGPADTQYF
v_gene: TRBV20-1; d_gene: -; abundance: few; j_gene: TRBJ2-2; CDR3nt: TGCAGTGCTAGAGGGTACTGGGGGTCCGGGGAGCTGTTTTTT; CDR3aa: CSARGYWGSGELFF
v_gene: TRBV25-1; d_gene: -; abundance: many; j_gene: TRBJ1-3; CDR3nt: TGTGCCAGCAGTGAAAGGGCAGCCTCTGGAAACACCATATATTTT; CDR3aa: CASSERAASGNTIYF
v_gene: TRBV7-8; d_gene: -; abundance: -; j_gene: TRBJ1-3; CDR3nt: TGTGCCAGCAGCTTAACTCCCTCTGGCTACACCATATATTTT; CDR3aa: CASSLTPSGYTIYF
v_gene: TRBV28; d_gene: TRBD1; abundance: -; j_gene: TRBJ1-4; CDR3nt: TGTGCCAGCAGTCCTCCGGGACAGGGTTTGGAAAAACTGTTTTTT; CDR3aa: CASSPPGQGLEKLFF
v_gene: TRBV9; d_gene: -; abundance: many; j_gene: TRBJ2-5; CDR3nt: TGTGCCAGCAGCGTAGCTACCAGGGGAAGGGAGACCCAGTACTTC; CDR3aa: CASSVATRGRETQYF
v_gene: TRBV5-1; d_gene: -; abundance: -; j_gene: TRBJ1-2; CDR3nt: TGCGCCAGCAGCCCCGGAAACAGGGATGGCTACACCTTC; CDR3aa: CASSPGNRDGYTF
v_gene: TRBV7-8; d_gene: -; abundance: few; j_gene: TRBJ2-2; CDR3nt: TGTGCCAGCAGCTTAAACCCGACCGGGGAGCTGTTTTTT; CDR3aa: CASSLNPTGELFF
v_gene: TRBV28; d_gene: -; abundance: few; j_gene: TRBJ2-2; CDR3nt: TGTGCCAGCAGTAGGCTTTCGGCGGGCACCGGGGAGCTGTTTTTT; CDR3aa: CASSRLSAGTGELFF
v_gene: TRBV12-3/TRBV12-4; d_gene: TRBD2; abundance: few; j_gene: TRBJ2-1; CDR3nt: TGTGCCAGCAGTTTAGGGCTGACTAGCGGGGGGCTGGGGAATGAGCAGTTCTTC; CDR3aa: CASSLGLTSGGLGNEQFF
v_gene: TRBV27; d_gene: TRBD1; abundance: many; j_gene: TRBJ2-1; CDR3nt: TGTGCCAGCAGTTTCCGGGACAGACTGAATGAGCAGTTCTTC; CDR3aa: CASSFRDRLNEQFF
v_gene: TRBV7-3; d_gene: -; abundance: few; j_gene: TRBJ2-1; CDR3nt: TGTGCCAGCAGCTTAGAGGGCAGGTCCCAAACCTACAATGAGCAGTTCTTC; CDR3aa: CASSLEGRSQTYNEQFF
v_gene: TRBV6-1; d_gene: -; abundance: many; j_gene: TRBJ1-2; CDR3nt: TGTGCCAGCAGTGCCGACAGCGTGGCCTTTGGCTACACCTTC; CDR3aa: CASSADSVAFGYTF
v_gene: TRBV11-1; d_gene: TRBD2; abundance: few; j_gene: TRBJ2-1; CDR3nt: TGTGCCAGCAGCCACCCAAGGGGAGGACTAGCGGATTACAATGAGCAGTTCTTC; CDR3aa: CASSHPRGGLADYNEQFF
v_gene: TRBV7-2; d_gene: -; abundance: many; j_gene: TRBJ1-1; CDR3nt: TGTGCCAGCAGCTTATGGCTGGCCGATGAAGCTTTCTTT; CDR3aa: CASSLWLADEAFF
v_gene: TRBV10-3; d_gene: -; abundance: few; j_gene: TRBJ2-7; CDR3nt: TGTGCCATCAGTGAGAGGCCGGGACCCTTTTCTTACTACGAGCAGTACTTC; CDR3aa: CAISERPGPFSYYEQYF
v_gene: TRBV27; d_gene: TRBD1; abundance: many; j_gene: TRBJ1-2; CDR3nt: TGTGCCAGCAGTCTCTCGACAGGGGAAGGCTACACCTTC; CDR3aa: CASSLSTGEGYTF
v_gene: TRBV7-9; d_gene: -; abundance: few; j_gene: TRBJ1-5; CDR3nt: TGTGCCAGCAGCCCCGCCGGGGTAGGTCAGCCCCAGCATTTT; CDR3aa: CASSPAGVGQPQHF
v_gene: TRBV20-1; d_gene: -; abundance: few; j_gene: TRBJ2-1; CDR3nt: TGCAGTGCTAGAGATCTCCGACTACCGGCGAACAATGAGCAGTTCTTC; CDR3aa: CSARDLRLPANNEQFF
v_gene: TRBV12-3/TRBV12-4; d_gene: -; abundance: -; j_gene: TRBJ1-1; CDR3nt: TGTGCCAGCAGTTTAGAGGGGGTGAGTGTCCGGTACACTGAAGCTTTCTTT; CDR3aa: CASSLEGVSVRYTEAFF
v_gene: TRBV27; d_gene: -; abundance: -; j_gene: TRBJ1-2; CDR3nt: TGTGCCAGCAGTTCGGGCCCCCACTATGGCTACACCTTC; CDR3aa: CASSSGPHYGYTF
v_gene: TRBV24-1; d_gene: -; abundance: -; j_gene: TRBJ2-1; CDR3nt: TGTGCCACCAGTGATTTTGGAGGTCTCACCCCCAATGAGCAGTTCTTC; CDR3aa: CATSDFGGLTPNEQFF